This T cell receptor beta chain was observed in a study of blood T cell repertoires in COVID-19. At the level of the study: T cells, B-cell-depleted T cells, or PBMCs supplied cDNA or gDNA.

All enrollees were about 18 to 89 years old and from approximately 25 US areas. What the recovered Cohort 3 donors had was two negative PCRs, clearance, or symptom resolution. Only in-frame clones appear in the TCRdb table, and some are missing; sequencing was by immunoSEQ multiplex PCR. The sample has a few hundred thousand clones, almost 85% seen once. The sequence was obtained from a man aged 35-49 years who had recovered from COVID-19. Sequencing used PBMCs or T cells enriched from blood (not recorded which).

In nucleotides, the CDR3 is TGTGCCAGCAGCTTAGGGCTAGCGGGGGGGTTATACAATGAGCAGTTCTTC. This sequence encodes CASSLGLAGGLYNEQFF. The rearrangement uses TRBV7-2 and TRBJ2-1, with TRBD2 matching 12 bases. This CDR3 has 17 amino acids. V lost 1 base to trimming and J lost 4 bases; unmatched junction nucleotides: 5. Germline lookup yields CDR1 SGHTA and CDR2 FQGNSA. The whole variable domain, filled in from reference TRBV7-2 and TRBJ2-1, reads GAGVSQSPSNKVTEKGKDVELRCDPISGHTALYWYRQSLGQGLEFLIYFQGNSAPDKSGLPSDRFSAERTGGSVSTLTIQRTQQEDSAVYLCASSLGLAGGLYNEQFFGPGTRLTVL.